These T cell receptor beta chains were read from a single sample in a study of T cells in Graves' hyperthyroidism and ophthalmopathy. TCRdb fed the multiplex PCR reads into MiXCR, producing one record per CDR3 protein. This sample has about 620,000 distinct CDR3 sequences, with around 15% found just once. What was sequenced was blood. Source of these receptors: a young woman with Graves' hyperthyroidism. CDR3s include the opening cysteine and the closing phenylalanine or tryptophan. The D gene is left open where the match is weak. The size of a clone is reported for some rows only, either as once, few or many, or as a class for expanded clones.

clone size: NA
J gene: TRBJ2-7
V gene: TRBV2
D gene: NA
CDR3 protein: CASSEHGTAYEQYF
CDR3 DNA: TGTGCCAGCAGTGAACACGGGACGGCCTACGAGCAGTACTTC

clone size: few
J gene: TRBJ2-7
V gene: TRBV7-7
D gene: TRBD1
CDR3 protein: CASSSNRGSYEQYF
CDR3 DNA: TGTGCTAGCAGCTCTAACAGGGGCTCCTACGAGCAGTACTTC

clone size: NA
J gene: TRBJ2-1
V gene: TRBV5-1
D gene: TRBD2
CDR3 protein: CASSLVSSGGANEQFF
CDR3 DNA: TGCGCCAGCAGCTTGGTCTCTAGCGGGGGGGCCAATGAGCAGTTCTTC

clone size: many
J gene: TRBJ2-1
V gene: TRBV3-1
D gene: TRBD2
CDR3 protein: CASSQDLTSGPSYNEQFF
CDR3 DNA: TGTGCCAGCAGCCAAGACCTTACTAGCGGTCCTTCCTACAATGAGCAGTTCTTC

clone size: NA
J gene: TRBJ2-4
V gene: TRBV6-5
D gene: NA
CDR3 protein: CASSYFWDGENKNIQYF
CDR3 DNA: TGTGCCAGCAGTTACTTCTGGGACGGAGAGAACAAAAACATTCAGTACTTC

clone size: few
J gene: TRBJ2-2
V gene: TRBV28
D gene: NA
CDR3 protein: CASSLSWNTGELFF
CDR3 DNA: TGTGCCAGCAGTTTATCGTGGAACACCGGGGAGCTGTTTTTT

clone size: many
J gene: TRBJ1-1
V gene: TRBV20-1
D gene: NA
CDR3 protein: CSARDPPKPAEAFF
CDR3 DNA: TGCAGTGCTAGAGATCCCCCCAAACCGGCTGAAGCTTTCTTT

clone size: many
J gene: TRBJ2-1
V gene: TRBV12-3/TRBV12-4
D gene: NA
CDR3 protein: CASIPRRDGAYNEQFF
CDR3 DNA: TGTGCCAGCATCCCGCGGCGGGACGGTGCCTACAATGAGCAGTTCTTC

clone size: many
J gene: TRBJ2-7
V gene: TRBV11-2
D gene: TRBD1
CDR3 protein: CASSLSTGQEQYF
CDR3 DNA: TGTGCCAGCAGCTTATCGACAGGGCAAGAGCAGTACTTC

clone size: many
J gene: TRBJ2-7
V gene: TRBV28
D gene: NA
CDR3 protein: CASSFRRSSVREQYF
CDR3 DNA: TGTGCCAGCAGTTTTAGGAGGAGCTCTGTAAGGGAGCAGTACTTC

clone size: many
J gene: TRBJ2-3
V gene: TRBV24-1
D gene: TRBD1
CDR3 protein: CASRDRHTDTQYF
CDR3 DNA: TGTGCCAGTAGGGACAGGCACACAGATACGCAGTATTTT

clone size: many
J gene: TRBJ2-3
V gene: TRBV20-1
D gene: TRBD2
CDR3 protein: CSAPGGTTDTQYF
CDR3 DNA: TGCAGTGCTCCGGGAGGGACCACAGATACGCAGTATTTT

clone size: many
J gene: TRBJ2-5
V gene: TRBV7-7
D gene: TRBD2
CDR3 protein: CASSLGSGSRRETQYF
CDR3 DNA: TGTGCTAGCAGCTTGGGTAGCGGGAGTCGTCGGGAGACCCAGTACTTC

clone size: many
J gene: TRBJ2-5
V gene: TRBV6-2/TRBV6-3
D gene: NA
CDR3 protein: CASSYQGQETQYF
CDR3 DNA: TGTGCCAGCAGTTACCAGGGACAAGAGACCCAGTACTTC

clone size: few
J gene: TRBJ1-6
V gene: TRBV20-1
D gene: NA
CDR3 protein: CSARVGTQNSPLHF
CDR3 DNA: TGCAGTGCTAGGGTGGGGACACAGAATTCACCCCTCCACTTT

clone size: many
J gene: TRBJ2-1
V gene: TRBV11-2
D gene: NA
CDR3 protein: CASGLGREQFF
CDR3 DNA: TGTGCCAGCGGCTTAGGCCGGGAGCAGTTCTTC

clone size: many
J gene: TRBJ2-1
V gene: TRBV5-1
D gene: NA
CDR3 protein: CASSLVPGASYNEQFF
CDR3 DNA: TGCGCCAGCAGCTTGGTTCCAGGGGCCTCCTACAATGAGCAGTTCTTC

clone size: NA
J gene: TRBJ2-3
V gene: TRBV27
D gene: NA
CDR3 protein: CASSLLAYGTDTQYF
CDR3 DNA: TGTGCCAGCAGTTTATTGGCCTATGGGACAGATACGCAGTATTTT

clone size: NA
J gene: TRBJ2-2
V gene: TRBV14
D gene: TRBD1
CDR3 protein: CASNRDRGRPGELFF
CDR3 DNA: TGTGCCAGCAACCGGGACAGGGGGCGCCCCGGGGAGCTGTTTTTT

clone size: NA
J gene: TRBJ2-1
V gene: TRBV19
D gene: TRBD2
CDR3 protein: CASSGRGRAAGEQFF
CDR3 DNA: TGTGCCAGTAGTGGTCGCGGGAGGGCGGCGGGTGAGCAGTTCTTC

clone size: NA
J gene: TRBJ2-1
V gene: TRBV18
D gene: NA
CDR3 protein: CASSPRPENKNEQFF
CDR3 DNA: TGTGCCAGCTCACCCCGCCCCGAAAATAAAAATGAGCAGTTCTTC

clone size: NA
J gene: TRBJ1-1
V gene: TRBV11-3
D gene: NA
CDR3 protein: CASSLRRGRVNTEAFF
CDR3 DNA: TGTGCCAGCAGCTTACGGCGGGGGCGGGTGAACACTGAAGCTTTCTTT

clone size: many
J gene: TRBJ1-1
V gene: TRBV18
D gene: NA
CDR3 protein: CASSQQGNTEAFF
CDR3 DNA: TGTGCCAGCAGCCAACAGGGAAACACTGAAGCTTTCTTT

clone size: NA
J gene: TRBJ2-1
V gene: TRBV5-8
D gene: NA
CDR3 protein: CASSPWLPLDEQFF
CDR3 DNA: TGTGCCAGCAGCCCCTGGCTCCCCTTGGATGAGCAGTTCTTC

clone size: many
J gene: TRBJ1-2
V gene: TRBV10-3
D gene: NA
CDR3 protein: CAISEAGQGYTF
CDR3 DNA: TGTGCCATCAGTGAAGCAGGGCAAGGCTACACCTTC

clone size: NA
J gene: TRBJ1-2
V gene: TRBV6-2/TRBV6-3
D gene: NA
CDR3 protein: CASSYSGTSNYGYTF
CDR3 DNA: TGTGCCAGCAGTTACTCGGGGACATCTAACTATGGCTACACCTTC

clone size: many
J gene: TRBJ2-7
V gene: TRBV6-6
D gene: TRBD1
CDR3 protein: CASSYGLIRDRGDEQYF
CDR3 DNA: TGTGCCAGCAGTTACGGACTCATCCGGGACAGGGGGGACGAGCAGTACTTC

clone size: few
J gene: TRBJ2-1
V gene: TRBV19
D gene: TRBD1
CDR3 protein: CASSIYRDREEQFF
CDR3 DNA: TGTGCCAGTAGTATTTACCGGGACAGAGAGGAGCAGTTCTTC

clone size: few
J gene: TRBJ2-1
V gene: TRBV11-2
D gene: NA
CDR3 protein: CASSPPTTEQFF
CDR3 DNA: TGTGCCAGCAGCCCCCCGACAACCGAGCAGTTCTTC

clone size: NA
J gene: TRBJ2-1
V gene: TRBV9
D gene: NA
CDR3 protein: CASSPHYDNEQFF
CDR3 DNA: TGTGCCAGCAGTCCGCACTACGACAATGAGCAGTTCTTC

clone size: NA
J gene: TRBJ2-2
V gene: TRBV20-1
D gene: NA
CDR3 protein: CSARTGRGTGELFF
CDR3 DNA: TGCAGTGCGAGGACGGGTCGGGGCACCGGGGAGCTGTTTTTT

clone size: many
J gene: TRBJ1-1
V gene: TRBV30
D gene: NA
CDR3 protein: CAWSPGQYDTEAFF
CDR3 DNA: TGTGCCTGGAGTCCGGGACAATACGACACTGAAGCTTTCTTT

clone size: many
J gene: TRBJ2-1
V gene: TRBV20-1
D gene: NA
CDR3 protein: CSAWDSYNEQFF
CDR3 DNA: TGCAGTGCTTGGGACTCCTACAATGAGCAGTTCTTC

clone size: few
J gene: TRBJ2-3
V gene: TRBV29-1
D gene: TRBD2
CDR3 protein: CSVEGGTAGERPTDTQYF
CDR3 DNA: TGCAGCGTTGAAGGGGGAACGGCGGGAGAAAGGCCCACAGATACGCAGTATTTT

clone size: NA
J gene: TRBJ2-1
V gene: TRBV6-2/TRBV6-3
D gene: NA
CDR3 protein: CASSPTRPYNEQFF
CDR3 DNA: TGTGCCAGCAGTCCGACTAGACCGTACAATGAGCAGTTCTTC

clone size: many
J gene: TRBJ1-2
V gene: TRBV27
D gene: TRBD1
CDR3 protein: CASSSPGQGNYGYTF
CDR3 DNA: TGTGCCAGCAGTTCGCCGGGACAGGGTAACTATGGCTACACCTTC

clone size: few
J gene: TRBJ2-7
V gene: TRBV20-1
D gene: TRBD2
CDR3 protein: CSATGTSGLTYEQYF
CDR3 DNA: TGCAGTGCTACCGGGACTAGCGGCCTAACCTACGAGCAGTACTTC

clone size: once
J gene: TRBJ2-2
V gene: TRBV4-1
D gene: TRBD2
CDR3 protein: CASSHPLSGGGELFF
CDR3 DNA: TGCGCCAGCAGCCATCCTCTAAGCGGGGGCGGGGAGCTGTTTTTT

clone size: many
J gene: TRBJ2-1
V gene: TRBV7-9
D gene: TRBD2
CDR3 protein: CASSSPPGSGRGANEQFF
CDR3 DNA: TGTGCCAGCAGCTCCCCCCCCGGAAGCGGGAGAGGGGCCAATGAGCAGTTCTTC

clone size: many
J gene: TRBJ2-1
V gene: TRBV6-1
D gene: TRBD2
CDR3 protein: CASSYAGGPNEQFF
CDR3 DNA: TGTGCCAGCAGTTATGCGGGAGGGCCCAATGAGCAGTTCTTC

clone size: many
J gene: TRBJ2-7
V gene: TRBV11-1
D gene: TRBD2
CDR3 protein: CASKSGRAYEQYF
CDR3 DNA: TGTGCCAGCAAAAGCGGGAGGGCCTACGAGCAGTACTTC

clone size: many
J gene: TRBJ1-3
V gene: TRBV11-2
D gene: NA
CDR3 protein: CASSWGPGGSGNTIYF
CDR3 DNA: TGTGCCAGCAGCTGGGGCCCGGGGGGCTCTGGAAACACCATATATTTT

clone size: NA
J gene: TRBJ2-5
V gene: TRBV11-2
D gene: TRBD2
CDR3 protein: CASSLERLGGSPETQYF
CDR3 DNA: TGTGCCAGCAGCTTAGAGAGGTTGGGCGGGAGCCCCGAGACCCAGTACTTC

clone size: NA
J gene: TRBJ2-5
V gene: TRBV28
D gene: TRBD2
CDR3 protein: CASSKGLAGGDQYF
CDR3 DNA: TGTGCCAGCAGTAAGGGACTAGCGGGAGGAGACCAGTACTTC

clone size: few
J gene: TRBJ2-3
V gene: TRBV5-1
D gene: NA
CDR3 protein: CASSLEARAITDTQYF
CDR3 DNA: TGCGCCAGCAGCTTGGAGGCGAGGGCGATCACAGATACGCAGTATTTT

clone size: few
J gene: TRBJ2-1
V gene: TRBV10-3
D gene: TRBD2
CDR3 protein: CAVLAGDGNEQFF
CDR3 DNA: TGTGCCGTGCTAGCGGGAGATGGAAATGAGCAGTTCTTC

clone size: NA
J gene: TRBJ2-5
V gene: TRBV29-1
D gene: NA
CDR3 protein: CSVSGTQYF
CDR3 DNA: TGCAGCGTTTCTGGGACCCAGTACTTC

clone size: NA
J gene: TRBJ2-7
V gene: TRBV4-2
D gene: TRBD1
CDR3 protein: CASSQLGQGLHEQYF
CDR3 DNA: TGTGCCAGCAGCCAACTAGGACAGGGTCTCCACGAGCAGTACTTC

clone size: few
J gene: TRBJ2-7
V gene: TRBV7-9
D gene: NA
CDR3 protein: CASSLAWSRDNYEQYF
CDR3 DNA: TGTGCCAGCAGCTTAGCTTGGTCCAGGGACAACTACGAGCAGTACTTC

clone size: many
J gene: TRBJ2-1
V gene: TRBV7-8
D gene: TRBD2
CDR3 protein: CASSLAGYGYNEQFF
CDR3 DNA: TGTGCCAGCAGTTTAGCGGGATACGGCTACAATGAGCAGTTCTTC

clone size: few
J gene: TRBJ2-4
V gene: TRBV5-1
D gene: NA
CDR3 protein: CASSLVYVGIAKNIQYF
CDR3 DNA: TGCGCCAGCAGCTTGGTCTACGTGGGAATAGCCAAAAACATTCAGTACTTC

clone size: NA
J gene: TRBJ2-7
V gene: TRBV4-3
D gene: NA
CDR3 protein: CASSQERGRAYEQYF
CDR3 DNA: TGCGCCAGCAGCCAAGAAAGGGGGAGGGCCTACGAGCAGTACTTC